This T cell receptor (beta chain) stems from a study of molecular identifiers for immune sequencing clone quantification. Many counts were recorded for this clonotype. From germline, CDR1 is MNHEY and CDR2 SMNVEV (reference sequence). Trimming left V 6 bases short and J 0 bases short, with 9 bases between. The CDR3 is 14 residues long. MiXCR was run by TCRdb on the PCR reads, yielding one entry per CDR3 protein. This table has about 40,000 distinct CDR3 sequences, around 20% appearing once. V is TRBV27 and J is TRBJ1-5; no clear D gene. Source material: naive CD8+ T cells from blood, with Jurkat cell RNA spiked in. This sample's subset: FACS-sorted CD8+CD4-CCR7+CD45RA+ naive T cells. This TCR was sampled from a human donor in good health. Some libraries in this study had Jurkat cell RNA spiked in. CDR3 amino acids: CASRDGYSNQPQHF. As DNA, the CDR3 is TGTGCCAGCAGGGATGGGTATAGCAATCAGCCCCAGCATTTT.